The clone carrying this TCR beta chain occurred a few times. This entry belongs to a study of OX40 agonist ivuxolimab in advanced cancers. The wider study: Aged 23 to 79 with a mean of approximately 57 years, they were around 79% male.

Germline V lookup: CDR1 LGHNA, CDR2 YNFKEQ. The length of the CDR3 is 15 residues. V lost 0 bases and J lost 5, with 11 bases in between. The protocol was immunoSEQ multiplex PCR, while the TCRdb copy is restricted to in-frame clones and leaves out a portion. The sample carries roughly 15,000 clones, 82% recorded once. This clonotype was obtained from an adult with an advanced solid tumor such as melanoma, head and neck, liver or kidney cancer. This chain joins TRBV4-2 and TRBJ1-5, with D tentatively TRBD1 (5 bases). The material was CD4+ or CD8+ T cells sorted from blood, obtained in a trial of the OX40 agonist ivuxolimab. CDR3 in amino acids: CASSQDRRDDQPQHF. The CDR3 nucleotides are TGTGCCAGCAGCCAAGACCGCAGGGATGATCAGCCCCAGCATTTT.